Below, 31 T cell receptor beta chains from the same sample are listed, as sequenced in a study of cytomegalovirus exposure and HLA in healthy donors. The PCR employed 60 Vbeta primers together with 13 Jbeta primers. Libraries were prepared by immunoSEQ multiplex PCR; TCRdb keeps only in-frame clonotypes and omits some of them. The table includes some 140,000 clones, around 77% detected once. Sequenced material: PBMCs. Receptor source: a man in his thirties or forties in good health and CMV-seronegative.

The gene calls are TRBV10-2 and TRBJ1-2, with a tentative D call TRBD1 (5 bases). In germline, CDR1 is WSHSY, CDR2 SAAADI. The germline V and J ends were trimmed by 4 bases and 4 bases, with 13 bases remaining between them. This CDR3 spans 14 amino acids. CDR3 region: CASSVGQGGYGYTF. The CDR3, as DNA: TGCGCCAGCAGTGTCGGTCAGGGCGGCTATGGCTACACCTTC.

CDR3 sequence reads: CSVTSGQPSYEQYF. Here the CDR3 DNA reads TGCAGCGTGACATCGGGACAGCCCTCCTACGAGCAGTACTTC. V usage is TRBV29-1 and J usage is TRBJ2-7; 7 bases agree with TRBD1. The CDR3 contains 14 residues. Germline V gene sequence: CDR1 SQVTM, CDR2 ANQGSEA. The V gene end was trimmed by 6 bases and the J gene end by 0 bases; junction bases not matched to a gene: 8.

This chain uses TRBV6-5 with TRBJ1-5, with 7 bases that match TRBD1. The CDR3 has 15 amino acids. The germline V gene has CDR1 MNHEY and CDR2 SVGAGI. Trimming at V came to 6 bases and at J to 1 base, leaving 6 bases not matched to a gene. The CDR3 bases are TGTGCCAGCAGCCGTAAGACAGGGAGCAATCAGCCCCAGCATTTT. This codes for CASSRKTGSNQPQHF.

The chain joins TRBV2 to TRBJ2-1; 8 bases fit TRBD1. The CDR3 length is 13 residues. Looked up from germline, CDR1 is SNHLY and CDR2 is FYNNEI. Trimming removed 7 bases from V and 8 bases from J; junction bases left unmatched: 7. As DNA, the CDR3 is TGTGCCAGCAATCTGGACAGGGCGTATGAGCAGTTCTTC. It translates to CASNLDRAYEQFF.

This clone was counted a few times. This chain joins TRBV6-1 and TRBJ1-5, with TRBD1 as a possible D gene (6 bases). The CDR3 is made up of 15 amino acids. The V gene's germline CDR1 is MNHNS and CDR2 SASEGT. V was trimmed by 6 bases and J by 0 bases, leaving 12 bases between them. The CDR3: CASSRDIDSNQPQHF. DNA of the CDR3: TGTGCCAGCAGCCGGGACATAGATAGCAATCAGCCCCAGCATTTT.

The chain carries TRBV7-3 and TRBJ2-3; no clear D. Germline-derived CDR1 and CDR2 are SGHTA and FQGTGA. This CDR3 has 13 residues. The V gene lost 5 bases and the J gene lost 5 bases, with 11 bases spanning the gap. CDR3 in amino acids: CASSASSGDTQYF. DNA of the CDR3: TGTGCCAGCAGCGCCTCTTCCGGAGATACGCAGTATTTT.

V usage is TRBV2 and J usage is TRBJ1-5, with D possibly TRBD1 on 5 matching bases. Trimming took off 6 bases at V and 4 bases at J, with 19 bases between the two ends. CDR3 length: 16 residues. Per the germline V gene, CDR1 is SNHLY and CDR2 is FYNNEI. In DNA, the CDR3 is TGTGCCAGCAGGGGTGGGACCCCGGAGGGGAATCAGCCCCAGCATTTT. The encoded protein is CASRGGTPEGNQPQHF.

The chain combines TRBV2 with TRBJ2-5; 7 nucleotides match TRBD2. CDR1 and CDR2 (germline): SNHLY, FYNNEI. Trimming at V came to 0 bases and at J to 5 bases, leaving 3 bases not matched to a gene. The CDR3 loop spans 14 amino acids. CDR3 amino acids: CASSEAGGGETQYF. CDR3 in DNA: TGTGCCAGCAGTGAAGCGGGGGGAGGGGAGACCCAGTACTTC. Based on the CDR3 plus reference TRBV2 and TRBJ2-5, the full variable domain is EPEVTQTPSHQVTQMGQEVILRCVPISNHLYFYWYRQILGQKVEFLVSFYNNEISEKSEIFDDQFSVERPDGSNFTLKIRSTKLEDSAMYFCASSEAGGGETQYFGPGTRLLVL.

The chain recombines TRBV9 with TRBJ2-2; 7 bases fit TRBD1. The CDR3 runs 16 residues. The germline CDR1 and CDR2 sequences are SGDLS and YYNGEE. Trimming took 4 bases from V and 4 from J; bases not matched to a gene: 10. CDR3 sequence (DNA): TGTGCCAGCAGCAACAAAGGGGGCGGAAGCACCGGGGAGCTGTTTTTT. Its translation is CASSNKGGGSTGELFF.

This chain connects TRBV6-1 to TRBJ1-2; D is possibly TRBD1 (6 bases). The V and J ends lost 7 bases and 2 bases respectively, with 14 bases between them. This CDR3 is 14 amino acids long. CDR1 MNHNS and CDR2 SASEGT come from the germline V gene. The chain's CDR3 is CASIRTVKNYGYTF. CDR3 nucleotides: TGTGCCAGCATCCGGACAGTAAAGAACTATGGCTACACCTTC.

The rearrangement uses TRBV6-6 and TRBJ2-5; TRBD1 matches 7 bases. Germline-derived CDR1 and CDR2 are MNHNY and SVGAGI (reference sequence). V dropped 5 bases and J dropped 2; count of bases not matched to a gene: 5. The CDR3 runs 14 residues. This CDR3 is CASSIPGQQETQYF. CDR3 nucleotide sequence: TGTGCCAGCAGTATTCCGGGACAGCAAGAGACCCAGTACTTC.

The chain uses TRBV25-1 and TRBJ2-1; D unclear. Trimming left V 3 bases short and J 0 bases short, with 9 bases between. Germline V gives CDR1 MGHDK, CDR2 SYGVNS. This CDR3 contains 15 residues. The CDR3 sequence: CASSETDLSYNEQFF. The DNA for the CDR3 is TGTGCCAGCAGTGAGACTGATCTCTCCTACAATGAGCAGTTCTTC.

The chain combines TRBV2 with TRBJ1-1; D perhaps matches TRBD1 (5 bases). The CDR3 covers 14 residues. CDR1 SNHLY and CDR2 FYNNEI come from the germline V gene. Trimming took 3 bases from V and 1 from J, leaving 9 bases between them. The CDR3 loop reads CASSEQGPNTEAFF. In nucleotides, the CDR3 is TGTGCCAGCAGTGAGCAGGGCCCGAACACTGAAGCTTTCTTT.

The chain employs TRBV27 and TRBJ2-3; TRBD1 matches at 10 bases. CDR3 length equals 19 residues. Trimming removed 3 bases from V and 2 bases from J; junction bases left unmatched: 14. Germline CDR1 and CDR2: MNHEY and SMNVEV (reference sequence). The CDR3 DNA follows: TGTGCCAGCAGTTTGTTAATGATCGGGGACAGGGGCCCCACAGATACGCAGTATTTT. This encodes CASSLLMIGDRGPTDTQYF.

The chain carries TRBV2 and TRBJ1-2; 7 bases fit TRBD1. Germline V gives CDR1 SNHLY, CDR2 FYNNEI. Germline trimming cut 6 bases from V and 4 bases from J; bases unmatched to any gene: 8. This CDR3 contains 14 residues. The CDR3 spells CASSGTVDFYGYTF. In DNA, the CDR3 is TGTGCCAGCAGCGGGACAGTCGACTTCTATGGCTACACCTTC.

The genes are TRBV7-3 and TRBJ2-1; TRBD2 aligns across 7 bases. The germline V gene has CDR1 SGHTA and CDR2 FQGTGA. This CDR3 contains 15 residues. The V and J ends lost 0 bases and 9 bases, in that order; junction bases with no gene match: 8. The CDR3 bases are TGTGCCAGCAGCTTAACGACGGGAGGCCGTACTGAGCAGTTCTTC. It translates to CASSLTTGGRTEQFF.

The chain carries TRBV19 and TRBJ2-7, with 11 bases lining up with TRBD2. CDR3 length equals 15 residues. The germline CDR1 and CDR2 sequences are LNHDA and SQIVND (reference sequence). The V segment lost 2 bases and the J segment 6 bases; nucleotides outside the gene matches: 6. The CDR3 DNA reads TGTGCCAGTAGTATAAACCTAGCGGGAGGAGGCGAGCAGTACTTC. It yields the protein CASSINLAGGGEQYF.

A single count supports this clone. The chain has TRBV9 and TRBJ2-5, with a weak D call TRBD2 (8 bases). Germline values: CDR1 SGDLS, CDR2 YYNGEE. Trimming removed 0 bases at V and 1 base at J, with 22 bases between. The CDR3 has 19 residues. The CDR3 reads CASSVEGAGAGGLQETQYF. CDR3 DNA sequence: TGTGCCAGCAGCGTAGAGGGGGCGGGTGCGGGGGGACTCCAAGAGACCCAGTACTTC.

J is TRBJ2-4 and V is TRBV25-1, with D possibly matching TRBD1 (5 bases). CDR3 size: 13 residues. The V gene's germline CDR1 is MGHDK and CDR2 SYGVNS. V was shortened by 3 bases and J by 4 bases, with 7 bases between the two germline ends. This CDR3 reads CASSEQGKNIQYF. CDR3 in DNA: TGTGCCAGCAGTGAGCAGGGAAAAAACATTCAGTACTTC.

Comment on this clone: The same CDR3 can be traced to other DNA sequences in this sample. The chain couples TRBV6-1 to TRBJ2-2; 9 positions agree with TRBD1. This CDR3 is built from 14 residues. CDR1 and CDR2 (germline): MNHNS, SASEGT. J gave up 2 bases and V 6 bases, and 1 base lay outside the gene matches. CDR3 DNA sequence: TGTGCCAGCAGGGGACAGGGAAACACCGGGGAGCTGTTTTTT. This sequence encodes CASRGQGNTGELFF.

With regard to this clone: A read error may account for a junction end that differs from germline. The rearrangement joins TRBV7-7 to TRBJ2-5; no firm D call. This CDR3 comprises 13 residues. Germline CDR1 SSHAT, CDR2 FNYEAQ (reference sequence). CDR3 loop: CASSLGIQETQYF. The CDR3 DNA follows: TGTGCTAGCAGCTTAGGTATTCAAGAGACCCAGTACTTC.

The CDR3 DNA is TGTGCCAGTAGTATTCCTCCGGGGGGTGGGAACACTGAAGCTTTCTTT. Its translation is CASSIPPGGGNTEAFF. This chain uses TRBV19 with TRBJ1-1; a weak D match, TRBD1 (5 bases). Germline CDR1 LNHDA, CDR2 SQIVND (reference sequence). The CDR3 extends over 16 amino acids. V was trimmed by 3 bases and J by 1 base, leaving 15 bases between them. The whole variable domain, remainder taken from reference TRBV19 and TRBJ1-1, is DGGITQSPKYLFRKEGQNVTLSCEQNLNHDAMYWYRQDPGQGLRLIYYSQIVNDFQKGDIAEGYSVSREKKESFPLTVTSAQKNPTAFYLCASSIPPGGGNTEAFFGQGTRLTVV.

The V call is TRBV7-3, the J call TRBJ1-1, with D possibly matching TRBD1 (5 bases). Trimming shortened V by 5 bases and J by 3 bases, and 10 bases separated the two germline ends. Per germline, CDR1 SGHTA and CDR2 FQGTGA. This CDR3 comprises 13 residues. As DNA, the CDR3 is TGTGCCAGCAGCCCCCAAGGGGACACTGAAGCTTTCTTT. This sequence encodes CASSPQGDTEAFF.

In its sample, this clone was seen a few times. This chain joins TRBV5-1 and TRBJ2-3; TRBD2 aligns across 8 bases. The CDR3 has 17 residues. Germline V gives CDR1 SGHRS, CDR2 YFSETQ. Unmatched junction bases numbered 11, after V lost 1 base and J lost 4 bases. The CDR3 DNA reads as TGCGCCAGCAGCTTGTTGTCAGCGGGAGAGGTTGCAGATACGCAGTATTTT. Protein sequence: CASSLLSAGEVADTQYF.

This clone occurred a few times. This chain links TRBV6-5 with TRBJ2-7, with a tentative D call TRBD2 (6 bases). V was clipped by 2 bases and J by 3 bases, with 8 bases between them. There are 13 residues in the CDR3. Germline V gene sequence: CDR1 MNHEY, CDR2 SVGAGI. CDR3 region: CASSYAGLYEQYF. The CDR3 bases are TGTGCCAGCAGTTACGCGGGACTCTACGAGCAGTACTTC.

This clone appeared many times. V gene TRBV7-6 combines with J gene TRBJ1-5, with 8 positions matching TRBD1. The CDR3 runs 16 residues. CDR1 is SGHVS and CDR2 is FNYEAQ in the germline V gene. Germline trimming cut 5 bases from V and 3 bases from J; bases unmatched to any gene: 9. CDR3 protein: CASSQGQGLDNQPQHF. Here the CDR3 DNA reads TGTGCCAGCAGCCAAGGACAGGGTCTTGACAATCAGCCCCAGCATTTT.

In its sample, this clone was seen once. This chain uses TRBV6-1 with TRBJ1-1, with 10 positions matching TRBD1. Germline lookup yields CDR1 MNHNS and CDR2 SASEGT. V was clipped by 8 bases and J by 6 bases; unmatched bases: 12. The CDR3 runs to 15 residues. CDR3 amino acids: CASARSGQGGPEAFF. The CDR3 coding sequence is TGTGCCAGCGCAAGATCCGGACAGGGGGGTCCTGAAGCTTTCTTT.

This clone turned up a few times. The CDR3 DNA reads TGTGCCAGCAGTGCCAAGGACAGGGGTTCGGGACTACCCAGTCACGAGCAGTACTTC. It translates to CASSAKDRGSGLPSHEQYF. This chain joins TRBV6-1 and TRBJ2-7, with 9 bases matching TRBD1. The CDR3 runs 19 residues. Per the germline V gene, CDR1 is MNHNS and CDR2 is SASEGT. After removal of 4 bases from V and 5 bases from J, the junction contained 21 bases not matched to a gene.

This clone was seen a handful of times. The chain uses TRBV4-1 and TRBJ1-1; 10 bases align to TRBD1. Germline lookup yields CDR1 MGHRA and CDR2 YSYEKL. The CDR3 runs to 18 residues. V shed 2 bases and J 1 base; nucleotides not matched to a gene: 10. CDR3 DNA sequence: TGCGCCAGCAGCCAATTTGACAGGGGGCCACCCAAGAACACTGAAGCTTTCTTT. This translates into CASSQFDRGPPKNTEAFF.

This clone was seen only a few times. The chain links TRBV14 to TRBJ2-2; a weak D match, TRBD2 (5 bases). Deletions cut 1 base from V and 8 bases from J, with 8 bases between. This CDR3 has 13 residues. Germline lookup yields CDR1 SGHDN and CDR2 FVKESK. For the CDR3, the DNA is TGTGCCAGCAGCCAAGTCCCGGGGGGGGAGCTGTTTTTT. As protein: CASSQVPGGELFF.

The chain's CDR3 is CATSLAEDRANQPQHF. The CDR3 DNA follows: TGTGCCACCAGCCTCGCCGAGGACAGGGCCAATCAGCCCCAGCATTTT. The chain recombines TRBV15 with TRBJ1-5; 8 bases match TRBD1. The CDR3 extends over 16 amino acids. Germline CDR1 reads LNHNV; CDR2 reads YYDKDF (reference sequence). Unmatched junction bases numbered 9, after V lost 5 bases and J lost 3 bases.